This T cell receptor (beta chain) was obtained from a study of blood T cell repertoires in COVID-19. The method was immunoSEQ multiplex PCR; TCRdb's version includes in-frame clones alone and lacks a portion of them. Found here are 170,000 or so clones, just over 85% of them singletons; the top ten hold roughly 8.7%. The CDR3 is 15 amino acids. Per the germline V gene, CDR1 is MNHEY and CDR2 is SVGEGT. Between the trimmed V and J ends, which lost 1 base and 0 bases, there was a span of 9 bases. The material sequenced was peripheral blood. The source of this sequence is a man aged 45-65 years with active or convalescent COVID-19. The chain recombines TRBV6-2 or TRBV6-3 with TRBJ1-2; D gene ambiguous. For the CDR3, the DNA is TGTGCCAGCAGTTACTTGGGCCAACCTAACTATGGCTACACCTTC. This encodes CASSYLGQPNYGYTF.